The clone carrying this T cell receptor (beta chain) has a single count. Its specificity is not known. The data stem from a study of a mutant IDH1 vaccine in newly diagnosed glioma. Whole-study findings and limits: Pseudoprogression apparently tracked independently of changes in top peripheral T cell clonotypes. It was over 85% of patients that developed vaccine-induced immune responses.

The trim removed 4 bases at V and 15 bases at J, leaving 23 bases unmatched. CDR3 size: 18 residues. CDR1 MGHRA and CDR2 YSYEKL come from the germline V gene. Sequencing used immunoSEQ multiplex PCR; TCRdb keeps in-frame clones, though not all of them. The sample holds more than 50,000 clones, 70% to 90% seen once. Time point noted: week 11, during vaccination. Vaccinated patients received 300 ug of mutant IDH1 20-mer peptide per dose, with topical imiquimod. This specimen was PBMCs, taken from a glioma patient whose treatment included an IDH1 peptide vaccine. This chain links TRBV4-1 with TRBJ1-5; TRBD1 matches 11 bases. This TCR derives from a man aged 40-49 years with glioma. CDR3 sequence reads: CASSPQVLLRDRGTSMHF. CDR3 sequence (DNA): TGCGCCAGCAGCCCTCAAGTGCTCCTCCGGGACAGGGGGACCAGTATGCATTTT.